This passage covers 14 T cell receptor beta chains from one sample sequenced in a study of beta chain features in type 1 diabetes. Study observations and caveats: A moderate, significant TCRB CDR3 shortening appeared in type 1 diabetes across four CD4+ subsets.

Antigen specificity for these receptors is unknown. Expressed TCRB transcripts got sequenced, as all isolated RNA was reverse transcribed. Generated by immunoSEQ multiplex PCR, the TCRdb table keeps only in-frame clones and is missing some. The top ten hold roughly 0.022% of the sample, which has hundreds of thousands of clones, roughly 13% seen once. The sample comprised naive CD4+ T cells from blood. These receptors were taken from a man aged 18 to 35 with type 1 diabetes.

The CDR3 sequence is CASSPRDWNTGELFF. The CDR3 region has the DNA TGTGCCAGCTCACCGCGGGACTGGAACACCGGGGAGCTGTTTTTT. This chain connects TRBV18 to TRBJ2-2, with a tentative D call TRBD2 (6 bases). V shed 3 bases and J shed 1 base, with 9 bases lying between them. The length of the CDR3 is 15 residues. The germline V gene encodes CDR1 KGHSH and CDR2 LQKENI.

The genes are TRBV10-3 and TRBJ2-7; 8 nucleotides align to TRBD1. The CDR3 length is 14 residues. From germline, CDR1 is ENHRY and CDR2 SYGVKD. V shed 6 bases, J shed 2 bases, and the junction held 6 bases outside the gene matches. CDR3 loop: CAIRPRQGTYEQYF. CDR3 coding DNA: TGTGCCATCAGGCCCCGACAGGGGACCTACGAGCAGTACTTC.

This clone was detected only a few times. This sequence joins TRBV5-8 and TRBJ1-5; no reliable D call. The CDR3 length is 15 residues. Trimming stripped 0 bases from V and 0 bases from J, with 7 bases between. The germline V gene has CDR1 SGHTS and CDR2 YDEGEE. CDR3 nucleotides: TGTGCCAGCAGCTTGGCGGCGTATAGCAATCAGCCCCAGCATTTT. Translating gives CASSLAAYSNQPQHF. The full variable domain, rest sourced from reference TRBV5-8 and TRBJ1-5, is EAGVTQSPTHLIKTRGQQATLRCSPISGHTSVYWYQQALGLGLQFLLWYDEGEERNRGNFPPRFSGRQFPNYSSELNVNALELEDSALYLCASSLAAYSNQPQHFGDGTRLSIL.

The chain recombines TRBV9 with TRBJ1-4; a weak D match, TRBD1 (5 bases). Trimming took 3 bases from V and 0 from J, leaving 12 bases between them. The CDR3 contains 16 residues. Germline CDR1 is SGDLS and CDR2 is YYNGEE. The CDR3 DNA is TGTGCCAGCAGCGCGGGGCGGGACTCAACTAATGAAAAACTGTTTTTT. This sequence encodes CASSAGRDSTNEKLFF. The variable domain in full, with the rest retrieved from reference TRBV9 and TRBJ1-4, is DSGVTQTPKHLITATGQRVTLRCSPRSGDLSVYWYQQSLDQGLQFLIQYYNGEERAKGNILERFSAQQFPDLHSELNLSSLELGDSALYFCASSAGRDSTNEKLFFGSGTQLSVL.

In this sample, this clone turned up once. The CDR3 protein is CASSLDKGQGQGAFF. DNA for the CDR3: TGCGCCAGCAGCCTGGACAAGGGACAGGGCCAAGGAGCTTTCTTT. The chain is built from TRBV5-1 and TRBJ1-1; 9 bases map to TRBD1. There are 15 residues in the CDR3. Germline V CDR1 and CDR2: SGHRS, YFSETQ. Trimming took 4 bases from V and 10 from J; bases not matched to a gene: 14.

This clone was observed a handful of times. The genes are TRBV15 and TRBJ1-6; 9 positions agree with TRBD1. V shed 3 bases, J shed 8 bases, and the junction held 5 bases outside the gene matches. The CDR3 has 15 residues. Germline values: CDR1 LNHNV, CDR2 YYDKDF (reference sequence). In nucleotides, the CDR3 is TGTGCCACCAGCAGCTACAGGGGGCAGGATTCACCCCTCCACTTT. Translated, it gives CATSSYRGQDSPLHF.

This clone was picked up a small number of times. The V call is TRBV28, the J call TRBJ2-1, with 10 bases that match TRBD2. The V gene end was trimmed by 5 bases and the J gene end by 10 bases; junction bases not matched to a gene: 2. The CDR3 totals 12 residues. CDR1 and CDR2 (germline): MDHEN, SYDVKM. The CDR3 nucleotides are TGTGCCAGCAGTATGGGACTAGCGGAGCAGTTCTTC. Translating it yields CASSMGLAEQFF.

The J gene is TRBJ1-4, the V gene TRBV6-5; TRBD1 is a possible D gene (5 bases). V was trimmed by 2 bases and J by 5 bases, leaving 12 bases between them. The germline CDR1 and CDR2 sequences are MNHEY and SVGAGI. The CDR3 runs 15 residues. This CDR3 reads CASSYRQGNNEKLFF. For the CDR3, the DNA is TGTGCCAGCAGTTACAGGCAGGGCAACAATGAAAAACTGTTTTTT.

The rearrangement joins TRBV11-1 to TRBJ2-1; TRBD1 agrees at 7 bases. This CDR3 has 13 residues. Looked up from germline, CDR1 is SGHAT and CDR2 is FQDESV (reference sequence). After removal of 4 bases from V and 8 bases from J, the junction contained 5 bases not matched to a gene. The CDR3 loop reads CASSYGQVDEQFF. The CDR3 nucleotides are TGTGCCAGCAGCTACGGACAGGTTGATGAGCAGTTCTTC.

The chain recombines TRBV19 with TRBJ2-7; TRBD2 is a possible D gene (6 bases). V lost 5 bases, J lost 3 bases, and 14 bases lay in between. The CDR3 runs to 14 residues. Germline values: CDR1 LNHDA, CDR2 SQIVND (reference sequence). CDR3 region: CASSPSPSVYEQYF. CDR3 nucleotide sequence: TGTGCCAGTAGTCCCTCCCCTAGCGTCTACGAGCAGTACTTC.

CDR3 region: CASSRDRGLGANVLTF. The CDR3 nucleotides read TGCGCCAGCAGCCGGGACAGGGGGCTTGGGGCCAACGTCCTGACTTTC. V and J are TRBV10-2 and TRBJ2-6, with 12 bases aligning to TRBD1. Germline V gene lookup returns CDR1 WSHSY and CDR2 SAAADI. The CDR3 has 16 amino acids. Trimming removed 6 bases from V and 3 bases from J; junction bases left unmatched: 3.

The table lists this clone with a few counts. The chain uses TRBV30 and TRBJ1-6; 7 bases align to TRBD1. Per germline, CDR1 GTSNPN and CDR2 SVGIG (reference sequence). The CDR3 has 15 residues. J gave up 10 bases and V 0 bases, and 9 bases lay outside the gene matches. The CDR3 spells CAWSVTQTGESPLHF. CDR3 DNA: TGTGCCTGGAGTGTCACACAAACAGGGGAATCACCCCTCCACTTT.

This clone was counted only a few times. V gene TRBV2 combines with J gene TRBJ2-1; D call uncertain. Trimming shortened V by 8 bases and J by 12 bases, and 11 bases separated the two germline ends. Looked up from germline, CDR1 is SNHLY and CDR2 is FYNNEI. The CDR3 contains 10 residues. The CDR3 reads CASAAPVQFF. The CDR3 DNA sequence: TGTGCCAGCGCCGCCCCCGTGCAGTTCTTC.

The table lists this clone with a few counts. V gene TRBV7-3 combines with J gene TRBJ2-5; possibly TRBD1 for D (6 bases). The CDR3 runs to 14 residues. V shed 6 bases and J shed 5 bases, with 16 bases lying between them. Germline V lookup: CDR1 SGHTA, CDR2 FQGTGA. The CDR3 reads CASSRGHLAETQYF. The CDR3 coding sequence is TGTGCCAGCAGTAGGGGACACCTGGCCGAGACCCAGTACTTC.